This T cell receptor (beta chain) was recorded in a study of Ad26.COV2.S vaccination and SARS-CoV-2 variants. As concerns this clone: The antigen remains undetermined.

Findings and limits, study-wide: An underestimation of total T cell responses may have resulted from the TCR breadth and depth analyses. Reported findings describe substantial breadth in spike-specific CD8+ and CD4+ T cell responses following vaccination. Relative to placebo recipients, vaccine recipients exhibited elevated spike-specific TCR breadth.

This sample's treatment: approximately 18 received Ad26.COV2.S at low or high dose, single or two shots; a few received placebo; per-sample allocation not given. Samples were taken on day 63 after the first vaccine or placebo injection. The shot given was an Ad26 vector that makes Wuhan-strain SARS-CoV-2 spike. Germline CDR1 reads MDHEN; CDR2 reads SYDVKM. The CDR3 runs 12 residues. V shed 4 bases and J shed 15 bases, with 16 bases lying between them. This table comes from immunoSEQ multiplex PCR, and its TCRdb copy is limited to in-frame clones, with some not included. Counted here are about 240,000 clones, approximately 88% occurring once; the ten biggest clones make up roughly 10%.

This chain connects TRBV28 to TRBJ2-1; D unresolved. The material sequenced was peripheral blood, taken in a trial of Ad26.COV2.S vaccine versus placebo. This receptor was taken from a person aged 18-60 years who received the Ad26.COV2.S COVID-19 vaccine or a placebo. As DNA, the CDR3 is TGTGCCAGCAGTTCCCCCTCCCTCCGTTGGTTCTTC. It specifies CASSSPSLRWFF.